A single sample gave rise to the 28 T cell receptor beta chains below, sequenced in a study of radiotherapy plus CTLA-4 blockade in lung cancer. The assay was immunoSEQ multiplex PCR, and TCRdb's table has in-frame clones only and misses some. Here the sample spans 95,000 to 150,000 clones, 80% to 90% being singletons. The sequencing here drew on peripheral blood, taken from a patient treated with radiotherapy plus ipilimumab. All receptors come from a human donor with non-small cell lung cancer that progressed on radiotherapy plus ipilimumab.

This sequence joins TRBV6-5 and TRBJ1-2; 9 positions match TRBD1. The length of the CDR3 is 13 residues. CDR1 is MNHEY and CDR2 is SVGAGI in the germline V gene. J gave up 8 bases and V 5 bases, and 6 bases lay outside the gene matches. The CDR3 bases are TGTGCCAGCAGTCCGGGGACAGGGCTCGGCTACACCTTC. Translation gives CASSPGTGLGYTF.

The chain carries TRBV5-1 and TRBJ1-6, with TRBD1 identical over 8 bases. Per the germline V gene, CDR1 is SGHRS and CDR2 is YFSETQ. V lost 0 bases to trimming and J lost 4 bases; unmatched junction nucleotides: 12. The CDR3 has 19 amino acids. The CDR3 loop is CASSLGQGITGGYNSPLHF. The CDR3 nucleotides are TGCGCCAGCAGCTTGGGACAGGGGATAACCGGGGGATATAATTCACCCCTCCACTTT.

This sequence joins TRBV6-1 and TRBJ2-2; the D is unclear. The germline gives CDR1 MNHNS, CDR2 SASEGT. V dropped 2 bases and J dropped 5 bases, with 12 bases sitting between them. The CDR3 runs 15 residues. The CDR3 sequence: CASSENGPGTGELFF. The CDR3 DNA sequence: TGTGCCAGCAGTGAAAATGGGCCCGGGACCGGGGAGCTGTTTTTT.

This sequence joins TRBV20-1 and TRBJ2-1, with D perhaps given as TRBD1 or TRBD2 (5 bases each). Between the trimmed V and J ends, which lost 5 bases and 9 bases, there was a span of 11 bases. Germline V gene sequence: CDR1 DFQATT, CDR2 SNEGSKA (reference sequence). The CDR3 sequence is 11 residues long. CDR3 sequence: CSAPLGTEQFF. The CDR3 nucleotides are TGCAGTGCTCCTCTAGGGACTGAGCAGTTCTTC.

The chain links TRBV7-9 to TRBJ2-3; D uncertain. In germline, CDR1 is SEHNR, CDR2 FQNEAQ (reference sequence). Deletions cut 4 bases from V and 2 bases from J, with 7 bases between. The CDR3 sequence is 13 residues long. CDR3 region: CASSYRTTDTQYF. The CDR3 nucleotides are TGTGCCAGCAGCTACCGTACCACAGATACGCAGTATTTT.

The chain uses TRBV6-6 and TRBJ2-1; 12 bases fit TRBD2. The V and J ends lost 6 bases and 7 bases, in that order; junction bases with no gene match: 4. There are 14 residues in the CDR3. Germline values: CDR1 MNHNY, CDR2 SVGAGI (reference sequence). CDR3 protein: CASRDGLAGNEQFF. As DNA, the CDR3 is TGTGCCAGCAGGGATGGACTAGCGGGAAATGAGCAGTTCTTC.

The CDR3 region has the DNA TGTGCCAGTGGGCGGGGGGAAGGCTACACCTTC. It encodes CASGRGEGYTF. This chain uses TRBV27 with TRBJ1-2, with D maybe TRBD1 (5 bases). The CDR3 totals 11 residues. V gave up 9 bases and J gave up 8 bases, with 13 bases separating them. Germline loops: CDR1 MNHEY, CDR2 SMNVEV (reference sequence).

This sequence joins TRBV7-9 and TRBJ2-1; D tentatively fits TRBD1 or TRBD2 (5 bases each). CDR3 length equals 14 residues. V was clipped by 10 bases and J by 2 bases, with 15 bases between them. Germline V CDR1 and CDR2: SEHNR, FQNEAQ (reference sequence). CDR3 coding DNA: TGTGCCAACGGGGCCTCTGGGACCTACAATGAGCAGTTCTTC. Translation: CANGASGTYNEQFF.

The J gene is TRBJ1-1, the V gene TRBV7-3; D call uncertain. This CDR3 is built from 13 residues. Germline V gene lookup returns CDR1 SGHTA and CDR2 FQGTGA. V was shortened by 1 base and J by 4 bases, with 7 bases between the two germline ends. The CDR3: CASSLNVGTEAFF. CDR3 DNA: TGTGCCAGCAGCTTAAATGTGGGCACTGAAGCTTTCTTT.

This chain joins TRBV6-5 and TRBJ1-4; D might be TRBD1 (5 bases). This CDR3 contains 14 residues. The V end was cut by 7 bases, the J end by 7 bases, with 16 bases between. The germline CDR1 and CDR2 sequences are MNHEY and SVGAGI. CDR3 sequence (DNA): TGTGCCAGCACCCCGGGGCCTAGGGGTGAAAAACTGTTTTTT. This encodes CASTPGPRGEKLFF.

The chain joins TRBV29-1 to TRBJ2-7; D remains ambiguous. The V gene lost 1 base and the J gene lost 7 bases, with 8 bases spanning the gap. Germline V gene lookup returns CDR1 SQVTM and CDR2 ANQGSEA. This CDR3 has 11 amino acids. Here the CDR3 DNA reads TGCAGCGTTGAAGCCGCTAGGGAGCAGTACTTC. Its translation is CSVEAAREQYF.

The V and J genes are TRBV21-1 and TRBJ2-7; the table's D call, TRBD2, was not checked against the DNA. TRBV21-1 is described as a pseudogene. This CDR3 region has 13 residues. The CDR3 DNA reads TGTGCCAGCAGCTCAATCCGCGGAGACGAGCAGTACTTC. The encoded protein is CASSSIRGDEQYF.

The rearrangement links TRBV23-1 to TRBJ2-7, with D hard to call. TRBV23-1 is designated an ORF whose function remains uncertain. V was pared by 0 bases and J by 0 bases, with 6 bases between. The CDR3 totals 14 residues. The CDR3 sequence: CASSQSNSSYEQYF. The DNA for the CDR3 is TGCGCCAGCAGTCAATCCAACAGCTCCTACGAGCAGTACTTC.

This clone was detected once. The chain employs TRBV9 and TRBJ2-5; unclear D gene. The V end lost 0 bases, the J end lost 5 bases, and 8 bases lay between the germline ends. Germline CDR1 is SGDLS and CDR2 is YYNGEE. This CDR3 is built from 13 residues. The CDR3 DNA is TGTGCCAGCAGCGTAGGCGCCCTTGAGACCCAGTACTTC. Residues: CASSVGALETQYF.

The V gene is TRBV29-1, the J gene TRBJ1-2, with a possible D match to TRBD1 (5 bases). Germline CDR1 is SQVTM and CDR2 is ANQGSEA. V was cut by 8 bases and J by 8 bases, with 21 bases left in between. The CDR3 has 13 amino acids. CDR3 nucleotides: TGCAGCTCCGGGGACGGGCCCCCTGACGGCTACACCTTC. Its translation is CSSGDGPPDGYTF.

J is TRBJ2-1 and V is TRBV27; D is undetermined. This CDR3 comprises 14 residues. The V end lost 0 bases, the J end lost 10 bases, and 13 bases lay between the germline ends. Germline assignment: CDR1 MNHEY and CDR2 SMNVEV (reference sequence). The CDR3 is CASSLSNTQREQFF. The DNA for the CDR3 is TGTGCCAGCAGTTTATCGAATACTCAACGGGAGCAGTTCTTC.

In nucleotides, the CDR3 is TGTGCCAGCAGTACAGCGAGCTCTGGAAACACCATATATTTT. Protein sequence: CASSTASSGNTIYF. The V call is TRBV9, the J call TRBJ1-3; D is ambiguous. V was clipped by 5 bases and J by 0 bases, with 9 bases between them. This CDR3 has 14 amino acids. From germline, CDR1 is SGDLS and CDR2 YYNGEE.

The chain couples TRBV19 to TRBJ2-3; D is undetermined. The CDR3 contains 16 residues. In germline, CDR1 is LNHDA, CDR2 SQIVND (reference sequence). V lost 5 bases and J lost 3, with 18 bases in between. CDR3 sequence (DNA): TGTGCCAGTAGTTCCTATGGACGCCTCCAAACAGATACGCAGTATTTT. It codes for CASSSYGRLQTDTQYF.

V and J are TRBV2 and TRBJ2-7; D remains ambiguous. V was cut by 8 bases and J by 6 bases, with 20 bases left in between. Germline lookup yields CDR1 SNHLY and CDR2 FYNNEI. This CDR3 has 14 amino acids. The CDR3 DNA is TGTGCCAGCGGGGTCGGTGCTCGGGTCAGCGAGCAGTACTTC. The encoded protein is CASGVGARVSEQYF.

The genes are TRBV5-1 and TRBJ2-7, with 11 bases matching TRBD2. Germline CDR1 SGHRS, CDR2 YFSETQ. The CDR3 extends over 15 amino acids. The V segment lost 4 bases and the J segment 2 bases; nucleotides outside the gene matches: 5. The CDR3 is CASSHGLAGPYEQYF. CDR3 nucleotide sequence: TGCGCCAGCAGCCACGGACTAGCGGGCCCCTACGAGCAGTACTTC.

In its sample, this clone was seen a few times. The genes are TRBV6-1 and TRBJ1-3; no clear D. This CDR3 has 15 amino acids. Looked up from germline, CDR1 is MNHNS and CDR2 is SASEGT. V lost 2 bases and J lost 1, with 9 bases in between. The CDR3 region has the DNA TGTGCCAGCAGTGAAATCCAGGAGTCTGGAAACACCATATATTTT. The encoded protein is CASSEIQESGNTIYF.

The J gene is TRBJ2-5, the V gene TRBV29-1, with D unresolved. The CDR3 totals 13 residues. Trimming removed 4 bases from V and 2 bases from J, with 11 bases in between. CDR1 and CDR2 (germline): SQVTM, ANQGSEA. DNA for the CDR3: TGCAGCGTTGGGTTCGGAGTACAAGAGACCCAGTACTTC. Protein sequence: CSVGFGVQETQYF. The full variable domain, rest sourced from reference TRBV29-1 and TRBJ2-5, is SAVISQKPSRDICQRGTSLTIQCQVDSQVTMMFWYRQQPGQSLTLIATANQGSEATYESGFVIDKFPISRPNLTFSTLTVSNMSPEDSSIYLCSVGFGVQETQYFGPGTRLLVL.

CDR3 residues: CATRDAHGYTF. CDR3 sequence (DNA): TGTGCCACCCGGGATGCTCATGGCTACACCTTC. J is TRBJ1-2 and V is TRBV10-3; D gene unclear. Looked up from germline, CDR1 is ENHRY and CDR2 is SYGVKD. This CDR3 has 11 amino acids. V was cut by 10 bases and J by 6 bases, with 12 bases left in between.

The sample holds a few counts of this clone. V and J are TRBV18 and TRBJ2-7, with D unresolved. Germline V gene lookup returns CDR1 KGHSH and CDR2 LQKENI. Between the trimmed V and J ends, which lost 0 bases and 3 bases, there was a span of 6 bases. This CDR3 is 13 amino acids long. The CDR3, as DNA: TGTGCCAGCTCACCACCTTCAGGCTACGAGCAGTACTTC. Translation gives CASSPPSGYEQYF.

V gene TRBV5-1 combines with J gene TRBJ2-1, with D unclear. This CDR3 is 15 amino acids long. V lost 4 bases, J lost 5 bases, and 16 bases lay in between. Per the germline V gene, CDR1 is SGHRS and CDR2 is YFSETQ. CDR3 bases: TGCGCCAGCAGCCCCGACCTGATTCCCAACAATGAGCAGTTCTTC. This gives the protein CASSPDLIPNNEQFF.

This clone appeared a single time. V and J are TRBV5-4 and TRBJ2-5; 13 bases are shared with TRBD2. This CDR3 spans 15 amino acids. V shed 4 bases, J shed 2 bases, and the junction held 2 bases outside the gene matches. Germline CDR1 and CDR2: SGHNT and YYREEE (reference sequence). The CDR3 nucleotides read TGTGCCAGCAGCGCGGGACTAGCGGGGCAAGAGACCCAGTACTTC. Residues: CASSAGLAGQETQYF.

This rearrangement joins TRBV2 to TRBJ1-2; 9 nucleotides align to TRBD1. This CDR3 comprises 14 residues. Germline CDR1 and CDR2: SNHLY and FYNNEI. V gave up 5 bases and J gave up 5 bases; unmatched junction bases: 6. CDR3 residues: CASSIGGQGYGYTF. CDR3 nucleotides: TGTGCCAGCAGTATCGGGGGACAGGGTTATGGCTACACCTTC.

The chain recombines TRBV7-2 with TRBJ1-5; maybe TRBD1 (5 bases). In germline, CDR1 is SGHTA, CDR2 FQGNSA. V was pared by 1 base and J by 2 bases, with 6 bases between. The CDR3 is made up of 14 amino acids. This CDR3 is CASSLEGGNQPQHF. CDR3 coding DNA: TGTGCCAGCAGCTTAGAAGGGGGCAATCAGCCCCAGCATTTT.